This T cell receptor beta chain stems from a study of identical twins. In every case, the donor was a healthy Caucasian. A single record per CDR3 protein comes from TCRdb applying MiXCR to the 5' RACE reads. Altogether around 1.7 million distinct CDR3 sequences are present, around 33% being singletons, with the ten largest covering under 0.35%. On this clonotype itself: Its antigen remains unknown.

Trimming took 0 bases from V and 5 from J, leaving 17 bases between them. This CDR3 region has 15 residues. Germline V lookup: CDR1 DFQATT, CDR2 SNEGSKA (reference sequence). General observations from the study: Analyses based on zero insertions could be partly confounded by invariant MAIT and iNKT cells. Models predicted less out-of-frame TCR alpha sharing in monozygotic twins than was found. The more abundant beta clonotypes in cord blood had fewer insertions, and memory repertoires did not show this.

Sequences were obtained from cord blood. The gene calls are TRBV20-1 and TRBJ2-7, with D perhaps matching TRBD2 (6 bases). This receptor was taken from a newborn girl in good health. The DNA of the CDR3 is TGCAGTGCTAGAGATTTGGGTAGCGGAGCGCACGAGCAGTACTTC. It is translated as CSARDLGSGAHEQYF.